The next 5 T cell receptor beta chains were all read from a single sample in a study of CD8 T cells in ankylosing spondylitis. TCRdb independently ran MiXCR on the 5' RACE reads; one entry per CDR3 protein. The repertoire holds 100,000 to 150,000 distinct CDR3 sequences, with about an eighth as singletons. The sample was blood, either unsorted or a sorted T cell fraction (not recorded which). The receptors here all came from a female donor with ankylosing spondylitis or in good health (not recorded which).

This clonotype showed up many times. The chain links TRBV5-1 to TRBJ1-4; no definite D call. In germline, CDR1 is SGHRS, CDR2 YFSETQ. CDR3 length: 15 amino acids. With 5 bases removed from V and 0 bases from J, the gap between germline ends came to 11 bases. CDR3 residues: CASRGGRTTNEKLFF. CDR3 nucleotide sequence: TGCGCCAGCAGAGGAGGGAGGACAACTAATGAAAAACTGTTTTTT.

This clonotype was counted ten times or more. The chain couples TRBV7-9 to TRBJ1-5; no definite D call. The CDR3 consists of 15 residues. Germline loops: CDR1 SEHNR, CDR2 FQNEAQ (reference sequence). V dropped 1 base and J dropped 9 bases, with 16 bases sitting between them. The CDR3 spells CASSLGTSGLGPQHF. The CDR3 nucleotides read TGTGCCAGCAGCTTAGGGACTTCGGGGTTAGGGCCCCAGCATTTT.

Notes on this clonotype: A much larger clone differs from this one at a single base, so this may be a read error. The CDR3 loop reads CASKNRGSYGYPF. DNA of the CDR3: TGTGCCAGCAAGAACAGGGGATCTTATGGCTACCCCTTC. The chain links TRBV12-3 or TRBV12-4 to TRBJ1-2, with 7 positions matching TRBD1. The CDR3 runs to 13 residues.

A few counts support this clonotype. The chain couples TRBV18 to TRBJ2-3, with 7 positions matching TRBD1. There are 16 residues in the CDR3. Germline V gives CDR1 KGHSH, CDR2 LQKENI. The ends lost 2 bases at V and 1 base at J; junction bases unmatched: 6. This chain's CDR3 is CASSPNSGGRTDTQYF. CDR3 in DNA: TGTGCCAGCTCACCAAACTCAGGGGGTCGCACAGATACGCAGTATTTT. The full variable domain, in which reference TRBV18 and TRBJ2-3 provide the parts outside the CDR3, is NAGVMQNPRHLVRRRGQEARLRCSPMKGHSHVYWYRQLPEEGLKFMVYLQKENIIDESGMPKERFSAEFPKEGPSILRIQQVVRGDSAAYFCASSPNSGGRTDTQYFGPGTRLTVL.

There are many counts of this clonotype. This chain uses TRBV7-9 with TRBJ2-2; D not certain. Trimming shortened V by 0 bases and J by 4 bases, and 6 bases separated the two germline ends. This CDR3 comprises 14 residues. Germline CDR1 SEHNR, CDR2 FQNEAQ (reference sequence). The CDR3 protein is CASSLATGTGELFF. CDR3 DNA: TGTGCCAGCAGCTTAGCGACCGGCACCGGGGAGCTGTTTTTT. Looking up the rest from reference TRBV7-9 and TRBJ2-2 gives the full variable domain: DTGVSQNPRHKITKRGQNVTFRCDPISEHNRLYWYRQTLGQGPEFLTYFQNEAQLEKSRLLSDRFSAERPKGSFSTLEIQRTEQGDSAMYLCASSLATGTGELFFGEGSRLTVL.